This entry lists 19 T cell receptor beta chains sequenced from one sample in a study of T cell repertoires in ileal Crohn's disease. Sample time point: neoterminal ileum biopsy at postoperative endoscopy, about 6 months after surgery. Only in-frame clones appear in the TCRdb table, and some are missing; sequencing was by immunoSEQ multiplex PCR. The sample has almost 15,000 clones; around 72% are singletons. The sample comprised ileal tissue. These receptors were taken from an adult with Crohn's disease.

DNA of the CDR3: TGTGCCAGCAGCTTAGCGACAGGGGCCGCCTACGAGCAGTACTTC. Its translation is CASSLATGAAYEQYF. The chain has TRBV7-2 and TRBJ2-7; TRBD1 agrees at 8 bases. Germline V gives CDR1 SGHTA, CDR2 FQGNSA. The J segment lost 2 bases and the V segment lost 0 bases, leaving 3 bases of the junction unmatched. The CDR3 sequence is 15 residues long. The full variable domain, its missing parts supplied by reference TRBV7-2 and TRBJ2-7, is GAGVSQSPSNKVTEKGKDVELRCDPISGHTALYWYRQSLGQGLEFLIYFQGNSAPDKSGLPSDRFSAERTGGSVSTLTIQRTQQEDSAVYLCASSLATGAAYEQYFGPGTRLTVT.

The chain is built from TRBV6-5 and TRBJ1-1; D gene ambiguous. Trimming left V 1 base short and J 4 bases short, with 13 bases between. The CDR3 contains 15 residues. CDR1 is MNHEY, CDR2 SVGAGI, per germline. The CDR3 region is CASSYLNSGITEAFF. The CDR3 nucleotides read TGTGCCAGCAGTTACTTAAACTCGGGGATCACTGAAGCTTTCTTT.

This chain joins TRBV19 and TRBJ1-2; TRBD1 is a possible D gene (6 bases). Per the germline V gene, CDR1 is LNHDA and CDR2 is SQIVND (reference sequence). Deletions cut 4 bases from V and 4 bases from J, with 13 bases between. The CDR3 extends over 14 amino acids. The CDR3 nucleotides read TGTGCCAGTAGTACCCTGGACAGAACCTATGGCTACACCTTC. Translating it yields CASSTLDRTYGYTF.

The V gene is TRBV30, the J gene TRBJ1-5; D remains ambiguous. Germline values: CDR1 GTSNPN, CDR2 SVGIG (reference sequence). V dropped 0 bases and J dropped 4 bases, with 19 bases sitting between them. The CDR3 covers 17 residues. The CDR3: CAWSVGPDPHLNQPQHF. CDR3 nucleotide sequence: TGTGCCTGGAGTGTTGGGCCTGACCCCCACCTAAATCAGCCCCAGCATTTT.

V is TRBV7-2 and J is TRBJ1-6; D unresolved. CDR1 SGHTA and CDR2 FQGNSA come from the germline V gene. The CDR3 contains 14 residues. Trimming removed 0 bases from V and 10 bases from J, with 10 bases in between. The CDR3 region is CASSLAGRESPLHF. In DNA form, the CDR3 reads TGTGCCAGCAGCTTAGCCGGAAGGGAGTCACCCCTCCACTTT.

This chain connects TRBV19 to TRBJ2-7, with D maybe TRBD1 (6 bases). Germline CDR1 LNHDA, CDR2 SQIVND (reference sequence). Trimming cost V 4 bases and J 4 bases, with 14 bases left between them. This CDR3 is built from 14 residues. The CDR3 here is CASSKQGMGYEQYF. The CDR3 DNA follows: TGTGCCAGTAGTAAACAGGGAATGGGGTACGAGCAGTACTTC.

CDR3 in amino acids: CASSLNTLGGKLFF. The CDR3 DNA sequence: TGTGCCAGCAGCTTAAACACTCTGGGGGGAAAACTGTTTTTT. The chain combines TRBV7-9 with TRBJ1-4, with D possibly TRBD1 on 5 matching bases. The CDR3 is 14 residues long. The V gene lost 2 bases and the J gene lost 10 bases, with 14 bases spanning the gap. Germline-derived CDR1 and CDR2 are SEHNR and FQNEAQ (reference sequence).

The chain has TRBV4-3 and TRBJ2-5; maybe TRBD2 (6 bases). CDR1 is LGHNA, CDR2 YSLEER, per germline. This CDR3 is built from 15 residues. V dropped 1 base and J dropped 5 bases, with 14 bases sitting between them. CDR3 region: CASSQGQAGTETQYF. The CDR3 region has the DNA TGCGCCAGCAGCCAAGGGCAAGCGGGTACGGAGACCCAGTACTTC.

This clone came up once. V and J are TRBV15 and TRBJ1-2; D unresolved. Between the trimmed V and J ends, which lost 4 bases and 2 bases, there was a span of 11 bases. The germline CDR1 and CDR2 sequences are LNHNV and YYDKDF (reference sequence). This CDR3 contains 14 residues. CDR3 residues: CATSIHLSNYGYTF. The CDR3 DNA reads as TGTGCCACCAGCATACACCTATCAAACTATGGCTACACCTTC.

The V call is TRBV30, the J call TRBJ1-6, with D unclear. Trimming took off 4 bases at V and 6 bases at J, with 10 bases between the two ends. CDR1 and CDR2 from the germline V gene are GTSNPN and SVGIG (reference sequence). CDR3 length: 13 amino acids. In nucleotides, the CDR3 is TGTGCCTGGACGGCAGGAGTTAATTCACCCCTCCACTTT. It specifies CAWTAGVNSPLHF.

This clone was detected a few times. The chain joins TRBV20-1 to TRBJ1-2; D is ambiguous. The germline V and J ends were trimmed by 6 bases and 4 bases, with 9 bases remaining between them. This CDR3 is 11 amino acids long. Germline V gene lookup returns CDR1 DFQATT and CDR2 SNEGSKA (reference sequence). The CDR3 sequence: CSATPGYGYTF. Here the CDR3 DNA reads TGCAGTGCAACCCCTGGCTATGGCTACACCTTC.

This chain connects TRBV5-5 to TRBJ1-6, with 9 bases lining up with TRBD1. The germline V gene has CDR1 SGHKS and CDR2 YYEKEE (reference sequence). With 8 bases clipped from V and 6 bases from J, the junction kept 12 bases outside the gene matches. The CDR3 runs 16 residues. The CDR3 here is CASHSHWGQGNSPLHF. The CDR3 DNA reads TGTGCCAGTCACTCTCACTGGGGACAGGGTAATTCACCCCTCCACTTT.

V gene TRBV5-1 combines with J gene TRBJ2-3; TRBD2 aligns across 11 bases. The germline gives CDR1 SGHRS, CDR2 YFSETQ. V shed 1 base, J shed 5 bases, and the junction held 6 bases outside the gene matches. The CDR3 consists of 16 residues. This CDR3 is CASSLPSTSGRDTQYF. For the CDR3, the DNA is TGCGCCAGCAGCTTGCCCTCTACTAGCGGGAGAGATACGCAGTATTTT.

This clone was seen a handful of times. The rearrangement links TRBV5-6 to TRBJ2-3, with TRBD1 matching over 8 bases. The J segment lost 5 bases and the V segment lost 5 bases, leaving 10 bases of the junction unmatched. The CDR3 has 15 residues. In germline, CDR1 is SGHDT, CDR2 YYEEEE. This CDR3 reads CASRRTGPTGDTQYF. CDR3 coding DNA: TGTGCCAGCAGGAGGACAGGGCCCACGGGAGATACGCAGTATTTT.

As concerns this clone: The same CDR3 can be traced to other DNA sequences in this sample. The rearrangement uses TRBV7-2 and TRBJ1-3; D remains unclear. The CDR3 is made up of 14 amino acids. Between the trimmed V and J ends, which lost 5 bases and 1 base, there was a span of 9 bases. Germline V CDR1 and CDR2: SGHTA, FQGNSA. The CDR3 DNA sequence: TGTGCCAGCAGCCAAACAACGTCTGGAAACACCATATATTTT. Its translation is CASSQTTSGNTIYF.

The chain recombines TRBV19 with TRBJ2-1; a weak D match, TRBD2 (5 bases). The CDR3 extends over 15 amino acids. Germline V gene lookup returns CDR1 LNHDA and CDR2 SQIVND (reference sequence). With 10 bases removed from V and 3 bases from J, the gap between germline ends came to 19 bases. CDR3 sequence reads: CATLRAGSRYNEQFF. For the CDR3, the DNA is TGTGCCACCCTGAGGGCCGGGTCCCGCTACAATGAGCAGTTCTTC.

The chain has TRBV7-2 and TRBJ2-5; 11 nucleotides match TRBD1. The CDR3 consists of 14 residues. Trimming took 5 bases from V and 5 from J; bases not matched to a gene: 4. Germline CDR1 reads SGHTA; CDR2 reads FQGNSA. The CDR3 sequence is CASSLDRGRETQYF. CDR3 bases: TGTGCCAGCAGCCTGGACAGGGGGCGGGAGACCCAGTACTTC.

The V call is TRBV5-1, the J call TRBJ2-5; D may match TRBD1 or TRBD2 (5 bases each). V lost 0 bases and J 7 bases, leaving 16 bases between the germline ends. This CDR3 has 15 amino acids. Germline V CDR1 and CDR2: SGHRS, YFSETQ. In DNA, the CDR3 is TGCGCCAGCAGCTTGGAATGGGGGAAATCAGGGACCCAGTACTTC. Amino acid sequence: CASSLEWGKSGTQYF. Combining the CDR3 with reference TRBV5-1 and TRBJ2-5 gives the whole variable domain KAGVTQTPRYLIKTRGQQVTLSCSPISGHRSVSWYQQTPGQGLQFLFEYFSETQRNKGNFPGRFSGRQFSNSRSEMNVSTLELGDSALYLCASSLEWGKSGTQYFGPGTRLLVL.

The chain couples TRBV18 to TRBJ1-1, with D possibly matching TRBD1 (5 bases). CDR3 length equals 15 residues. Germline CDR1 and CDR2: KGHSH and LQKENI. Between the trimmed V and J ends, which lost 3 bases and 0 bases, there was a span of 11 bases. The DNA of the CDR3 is TGTGCCAGCTCACCGGTCCGGGGCATGAACACTGAAGCTTTCTTT. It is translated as CASSPVRGMNTEAFF. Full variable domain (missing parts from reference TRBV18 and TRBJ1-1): NAGVMQNPRHLVRRRGQEARLRCSPMKGHSHVYWYRQLPEEGLKFMVYLQKENIIDESGMPKERFSAEFPKEGPSILRIQQVVRGDSAAYFCASSPVRGMNTEAFFGQGTRLTVV.